The 17 T cell receptor beta chains given below trace back to one sample, sequenced in a study of T cell responses to AZD1222 COVID-19 vaccine. TCRdb's table, derived via immunoSEQ multiplex PCR, lists solely in-frame clones and lacks some. The sample consists of 130,000 to 150,000 clones, under 95% of them appearing once. Material: peripheral blood, obtained on day 0 of AZD1222 vaccination. These receptors were obtained from an adult in good health.

This clone was observed a single time. This chain connects TRBV3-1 (or the pseudogene TRBV3-2) to TRBJ1-5; D not certain. V was cut by 3 bases and J by 3 bases, with 6 bases left in between. The germline gives CDR1 LGHDT, CDR2 YNNKEL (reference sequence). CDR3 length: 13 residues. This chain's CDR3 is CASSHGNNQPQHF. The CDR3 DNA sequence: TGTGCCAGCAGCCACGGGAACAATCAGCCCCAGCATTTT.

The chain has TRBV27 and TRBJ1-4; 7 bases are a match to TRBD1. Trimming took 2 bases from V and 8 from J; bases not matched to a gene: 2. The CDR3 totals 13 residues. In germline, CDR1 is MNHEY, CDR2 SMNVEV (reference sequence). CDR3 loop: CASSLQGVEKLFF. DNA of the CDR3: TGTGCCAGCAGTTTACAGGGGGTCGAAAAACTGTTTTTT.

The chain couples TRBV28 to TRBJ1-2, with 9 bases fitting TRBD1. The CDR3 is 14 residues long. Trimming cost V 6 bases and J 8 bases; bases outside gene matches: 10. Germline assignment: CDR1 MDHEN and CDR2 SYDVKM. For the CDR3, the DNA is TGTGCCAGCAGGGGCGGGACAGGGATGATCGGCTACACCTTC. Translation gives CASRGGTGMIGYTF.

The chain employs TRBV19 and TRBJ2-7, with TRBD1 matching over 11 bases. The junction had 7 bases not matched to a gene; V was cut back by 5 bases and J by 4 bases. In germline, CDR1 is LNHDA, CDR2 SQIVND (reference sequence). The length of the CDR3 is 15 residues. CDR3 in DNA: TGTGCCAGTAGTGGGAGGACAGGGGGCAAATACGAGCAGTACTTC. Protein: CASSGRTGGKYEQYF.

The J gene is TRBJ2-1, the V gene TRBV13; 10 positions agree with TRBD2. The CDR3 covers 17 residues. With 5 bases clipped from V and 9 bases from J, the junction kept 16 bases outside the gene matches. Looked up from germline, CDR1 is PRHDT and CDR2 is FYEKMQ (reference sequence). The CDR3 DNA reads TGTGCCAGCAGCCCCCACGGGGCTAGCGGGAGTAGGACTGAGCAGTTCTTC. Translated: CASSPHGASGSRTEQFF.

The rearrangement uses TRBV28 and TRBJ2-1; 9 bases line up with TRBD2. The CDR3 is 15 amino acids. The V segment lost 2 bases and the J segment 8 bases; nucleotides outside the gene matches: 7. Looked up from germline, CDR1 is MDHEN and CDR2 is SYDVKM. CDR3 coding DNA: TGTGCCAGCAGTTTACCCGGGATAGCGGGAGATGAGCAGTTCTTC. Residues: CASSLPGIAGDEQFF.

The chain joins TRBV20-1 to TRBJ2-3; D uncertain. Germline loops: CDR1 DFQATT, CDR2 SNEGSKA (reference sequence). With 3 bases removed from V and 2 bases from J, the gap between germline ends came to 9 bases. The CDR3 length is 13 residues. This CDR3 is CSASDGYTDTQYF. CDR3 nucleotides: TGCAGTGCTAGTGATGGGTACACAGATACGCAGTATTTT.

The chain employs TRBV9 and TRBJ1-4; 9 nucleotides line up with TRBD1. V lost 3 bases, J lost 7 bases, and 7 bases stayed unmatched. This CDR3 spans 15 amino acids. Germline CDR1 and CDR2: SGDLS and YYNGEE. This chain's CDR3 is CASSASGTGSEKLFF. Written as DNA, the CDR3 is TGTGCCAGCAGCGCCTCCGGGACAGGGTCTGAAAAACTGTTTTTT.

This clone has more than one count but fewer than ten. This chain links TRBV4-2 with TRBJ2-3; 8 bases are shared with TRBD2. The CDR3 extends over 16 amino acids. Germline values: CDR1 LGHNA, CDR2 YNFKEQ. V lost 1 base to trimming and J lost 3 bases; unmatched junction nucleotides: 6. CDR3 DNA: TGTGCCAGCAGCCAAGGGCCGGGAGGGTTGACAGATACGCAGTATTTT. It yields the protein CASSQGPGGLTDTQYF.

V usage is TRBV25-1 and J usage is TRBJ1-1; D gene unclear. Germline CDR1 is MGHDK and CDR2 is SYGVNS. V lost 5 bases and J lost 1, with 17 bases in between. This CDR3 is built from 16 residues. CDR3 protein: CASSPPQAGANTEAFF. In DNA, the CDR3 is TGTGCCAGCAGTCCCCCCCAGGCAGGAGCGAACACTGAAGCTTTCTTT.

In the case of this clone: The sample holds other DNA sequences that translate to the same CDR3. This chain links TRBV11-2 with TRBJ1-2; D not resolved. This CDR3 is built from 13 residues. V was cut by 0 bases and J by 5 bases, with 7 bases left in between. CDR1 and CDR2 (germline): SGHAT, FQNNGV. CDR3 in DNA: TGTGCCAGCAGCTTAGATACAGCTTATGGCTACACCTTC. It encodes CASSLDTAYGYTF.

The V and J genes are TRBV6-1 and TRBJ2-1; D is unclear. This CDR3 is 11 amino acids long. Germline CDR1 and CDR2: MNHNS and SASEGT. The germline V and J ends were trimmed by 1 base and 11 bases, with 6 bases remaining between them. This CDR3 reads CASSEEPKQFF. For the CDR3, the DNA is TGTGCCAGCAGTGAAGAACCGAAGCAGTTCTTC.

The rearrangement links TRBV28 to TRBJ2-1; possible D gene TRBD1, 7 bases. V lost 4 bases and J lost 4, with 26 bases in between. Germline CDR1 and CDR2: MDHEN and SYDVKM. CDR3 length equals 19 residues. Here the CDR3 reads CASSSYTPGQVGGYNEQFF. The CDR3 DNA is TGTGCCAGCAGTTCTTATACCCCCGGACAGGTAGGGGGGTACAATGAGCAGTTCTTC.

This clone was picked up one time. The chain recombines TRBV6-2 or TRBV6-3 with TRBJ2-4; D is perhaps TRBD1 (6 bases). Germline CDR1 reads MNHEY; CDR2 reads SVGEGT. Trimming removed 3 bases from V and 1 base from J, with 13 bases in between. The CDR3 is made up of 16 amino acids. In DNA, the CDR3 is TGTGCCAGCAGTTATCCACGACAGGAGGCCAAAAACATTCAGTACTTC. Protein sequence: CASSYPRQEAKNIQYF.

V usage is TRBV9 and J usage is TRBJ1-1; a weak D match, TRBD1 (6 bases). This CDR3 has 13 amino acids. V was trimmed by 3 bases and J by 1 base, leaving 7 bases between them. Germline V gene data show CDR1 as SGDLS and CDR2 as YYNGEE. The CDR3 region is CASSGGGNTEAFF. The CDR3 DNA reads TGTGCCAGCAGCGGAGGGGGGAACACTGAAGCTTTCTTT.

The chain uses TRBV18 and TRBJ2-5, with 12 bases lining up with TRBD2. V was clipped by 2 bases and J by 4 bases; unmatched bases: 11. The CDR3 sequence is 18 residues long. The germline CDR1 and CDR2 sequences are KGHSH and LQKENI. DNA of the CDR3: TGTGCCAGCTCACCAATACCCGGACTAGCGGGAAATGGAGAGACCCAGTACTTC. The encoded protein is CASSPIPGLAGNGETQYF.

The genes are TRBV2 and TRBJ2-6, with 11 bases lining up with TRBD1. This CDR3 is built from 18 residues. Germline assignment: CDR1 SNHLY and CDR2 FYNNEI. V trimming: 7 bases; J trimming: 4 bases; junction bases outside the gene matches: 12. The DNA for the CDR3 is TGTGCCAGCATTCGCCGGACAGGGGGCGCAGGAGGGGCCAACGTCCTGACTTTC. Its translation: CASIRRTGGAGGANVLTF. Complete variable domain (other parts from reference TRBV2 and TRBJ2-6): EPEVTQTPSHQVTQMGQEVILRCVPISNHLYFYWYRQILGQKVEFLVSFYNNEISEKSEIFDDQFSVERPDGSNFTLKIRSTKLEDSAMYFCASIRRTGGAGGANVLTFGAGSRLTVL.